What follows are 20 T cell receptor beta chains derived from one specimen sequenced in a study of cytomegalovirus exposure and HLA in healthy donors (dated by TCRdb to about 2017). Preparation of the library involved the immunoSEQ multiplex PCR assay. TCRdb carries this immuneACCESS record with in-frame sequences only. Its versions omit some clonotypes, under half of them owing to an unresolved V gene in the studies checked, with the rest unexplained. The sample table records around 95,000 clones; less than 85% of these occur just once. The ten top clones hold 20% to 25% of the sample. Sequences were obtained from PBMCs. The receptors derive from a man aged 18 to 30 in good health and CMV-seropositive.

CDR3 coding DNA: TGTGCCAGCAGCGTAGGGACTAGCGGTTACAATGAGCAGTTCTTC. Translation: CASSVGTSGYNEQFF. This chain joins TRBV11-2 and TRBJ2-1, with 11 nucleotides matching TRBD2. With 5 bases clipped from V and 4 bases from J, the junction kept 4 bases outside the gene matches. Germline V CDR1 and CDR2: SGHAT, FQNNGV. The CDR3 loop spans 15 amino acids.

The chain couples TRBV5-6 to TRBJ1-2; TRBD1 matches 10 bases. The germline V gene encodes CDR1 SGHDT and CDR2 YYEEEE. The CDR3 is made up of 18 amino acids. The V and J ends lost 0 bases and 1 base, in that order; junction bases with no gene match: 9. As DNA, the CDR3 is TGTGCCAGCAGCTTGGAGACAGGGGGCGCCGAATATAACTATGGCTACACCTTC. Amino acids: CASSLETGGAEYNYGYTF.

This chain connects TRBV25-1 to TRBJ2-1, with 12 bases identical to TRBD1. This CDR3 contains 13 residues. Germline assignment: CDR1 MGHDK and CDR2 SYGVNS. The V gene end was trimmed by 8 bases and the J gene end by 8 bases; junction bases not matched to a gene: 4. The CDR3 region is CASQGQGADEQFF. Here the CDR3 DNA reads TGTGCCAGCCAGGGACAGGGGGCTGATGAGCAGTTCTTC.

The V call is TRBV30, the J call TRBJ1-1, with 10 positions matching TRBD1. There are 16 residues in the CDR3. Unmatched junction bases numbered 11, after V lost 2 bases and J lost 5 bases. The germline gives CDR1 GTSNPN, CDR2 SVGIG (reference sequence). The CDR3 here is CAWSTTGGPGWTEAFF. CDR3 DNA sequence: TGTGCCTGGAGTACGACAGGGGGCCCAGGGTGGACTGAAGCTTTCTTT. The entire variable domain, with the rest obtained from reference TRBV30 and TRBJ1-1, is as follows: SQTIHQWPATLVQPVGSPLSLECTVEGTSNPNLYWYRQAAGRGLQLLFYSVGIGQISSEVPQNLSASRPQDRQFILSSKKLLLSDSGFYLCAWSTTGGPGWTEAFFGQGTRLTVV.

The chain carries TRBV7-9 and TRBJ2-7, with 7 bases matching TRBD2. Unmatched junction bases numbered 5, after V lost 1 base and J lost 2 bases. The CDR3 spans 15 residues. Germline V gene sequence: CDR1 SEHNR, CDR2 FQNEAQ (reference sequence). The CDR3 nucleotides read TGTGCCAGCAGCTTAGTTTCCGCGGGAGCCTACGAGCAGTACTTC. This translates into CASSLVSAGAYEQYF.

The chain couples TRBV11-1 to TRBJ2-1; D unresolved. The CDR3 totals 16 residues. Germline CDR1 reads SGHAT; CDR2 reads FQDESV (reference sequence). V was clipped by 4 bases and J by 0 bases, with 13 bases between them. The CDR3 region has the DNA TGTGCCAGCAGCTCGAGACTCCAGAGCTCCTACAATGAGCAGTTCTTC. It specifies CASSSRLQSSYNEQFF.

This clone turned up a few times. The chain employs TRBV28 and TRBJ1-3; 8 positions agree with TRBD1. V lost 6 bases and J lost 3; bases outside the gene matches: 4. CDR1 is MDHEN, CDR2 SYDVKM, per germline. This CDR3 spans 14 amino acids. The chain's CDR3 is CASRQGASGNTIYF. For the CDR3, the DNA is TGTGCCAGCAGGCAGGGGGCTAGTGGAAACACCATATATTTT.

V usage is TRBV18 and J usage is TRBJ2-2, with D hard to call. Germline V gene lookup returns CDR1 KGHSH and CDR2 LQKENI. Trimming removed 1 base from V and 7 bases from J, with 10 bases in between. The CDR3 has 14 amino acids. The CDR3 nucleotides are TGTGCCAGCTCACCACAAAGCCCGGTCGGGGAGCTGTTTTTT. Protein sequence: CASSPQSPVGELFF.

The genes are TRBV7-9 and TRBJ2-7; 8 bases are a match to TRBD1. From germline, CDR1 is SEHNR and CDR2 FQNEAQ (reference sequence). V was clipped by 4 bases and J by 2 bases; unmatched bases: 4. The CDR3 is 14 amino acids. In DNA, the CDR3 is TGTGCCAGCAGCTCGGACAGGGCTCCCTACGAGCAGTACTTC. Residues: CASSSDRAPYEQYF.

This chain uses TRBV28 with TRBJ2-7; D may be TRBD2 (6 bases). The CDR3 is 16 residues long. Germline V gene data show CDR1 as MDHEN and CDR2 as SYDVKM. The germline V and J ends were trimmed by 8 bases and 1 base, with 21 bases remaining between them. The CDR3 DNA follows: TGTGCCAGCGGTCCTCTTCCGGGACTCGCGTCCTACGAGCAGTACTTC. This codes for CASGPLPGLASYEQYF.

This chain links TRBV19 with TRBJ2-7; 8 bases are shared with TRBD1. Germline V lookup: CDR1 LNHDA, CDR2 SQIVND (reference sequence). The CDR3 covers 14 residues. With V trimmed by 7 bases and J by 1 base, 6 bases remained unmatched. CDR3 nucleotide sequence: TGTGCCAGTACCCCTCGGACAGGGTCCTACGAGCAGTACTTC. Its translation: CASTPRTGSYEQYF.

The chain combines TRBV2 with TRBJ2-3, with 7 bases lining up with TRBD1. The CDR3 sequence is 13 residues long. The germline V gene has CDR1 SNHLY and CDR2 FYNNEI. Trimming at V came to 2 bases and at J to 5 bases, leaving 1 base not matched to a gene. CDR3 sequence: CASSERTGDTQYF. For the CDR3, the DNA is TGTGCCAGCAGTGAACGGACAGGAGATACGCAGTATTTT.

The genes are TRBV18 and TRBJ1-1, with D possibly being TRBD1 (5 bases). Germline V gene lookup returns CDR1 KGHSH and CDR2 LQKENI. The CDR3 is made up of 15 amino acids. Trimming removed 4 bases at V and 5 bases at J, with 17 bases between. The CDR3 here is CASSRTSGVGTEAFF. Here the CDR3 DNA reads TGTGCCAGCTCACGAACTTCGGGGGTAGGGACTGAAGCTTTCTTT.

This chain joins TRBV9 and TRBJ2-7, with 8 bases fitting TRBD2. CDR3 size: 15 residues. Germline V gene lookup returns CDR1 SGDLS and CDR2 YYNGEE. Losses at the gene ends were 0 bases for V and 2 bases for J; bases not matched to a gene: 4. The CDR3 reads CASSVAAGVTYEQYF. The CDR3, as DNA: TGTGCCAGCAGCGTAGCAGCGGGAGTCACCTACGAGCAGTACTTC.

This clone was found once. The V gene is TRBV29-1, the J gene TRBJ1-1, with a tentative D call TRBD1 (6 bases). V lost 3 bases and J 1 base, leaving 15 bases between the germline ends. This CDR3 comprises 15 residues. CDR1 and CDR2 from the germline V gene are SQVTM and ANQGSEA. The CDR3 DNA is TGCAGCGTTGAGGGGGCGGAACCAGAGAACACTGAAGCTTTCTTT. It translates to CSVEGAEPENTEAFF.

This clone was found once. The gene calls are TRBV19 and TRBJ1-1, with 9 positions matching TRBD1. This CDR3 comprises 15 residues. Germline V lookup: CDR1 LNHDA, CDR2 SQIVND (reference sequence). V trimming: 8 bases; J trimming: 0 bases; junction bases outside the gene matches: 7. CDR3 region: CASRTGDNMNTEAFF. In DNA, the CDR3 is TGTGCCAGTCGGACAGGGGATAACATGAACACTGAAGCTTTCTTT.

The V and J genes are TRBV9 and TRBJ1-4, with D possibly being TRBD1 (6 bases). CDR3 size: 14 residues. V shed 1 base and J shed 7 bases, with 11 bases lying between them. Per germline, CDR1 SGDLS and CDR2 YYNGEE. CDR3 protein: CASSVRQEAEKLFF. The CDR3 region has the DNA TGTGCCAGCAGCGTACGACAGGAGGCTGAAAAACTGTTTTTT.

The rearrangement uses TRBV11-2 and TRBJ1-2; D perhaps matches TRBD1 (5 bases). V was cut by 6 bases and J by 2 bases, with 10 bases left in between. The CDR3 covers 13 residues. CDR1 SGHAT and CDR2 FQNNGV come from the germline V gene. In nucleotides, the CDR3 is TGTGCCAGCAGGGACCGACAGAACTATGGCTACACCTTC. Its protein product is CASRDRQNYGYTF.

The chain joins TRBV5-5 to TRBJ1-3, with TRBD1 matching 12 bases. V shed 4 bases, J shed 5 bases, and the junction held 4 bases outside the gene matches. Germline CDR1 SGHKS, CDR2 YYEKEE (reference sequence). There are 15 residues in the CDR3. This CDR3 reads CASSLGTGGRNTIYF. The CDR3 nucleotides are TGTGCCAGCAGCCTCGGGACAGGGGGCAGAAACACCATATATTTT. Filled out from reference TRBV5-5 and TRBJ1-3, the complete variable domain reads DAGVTQSPTHLIKTRGQQVTLRCSPISGHKSVSWYQQVLGQGPQFIFQYYEKEERGRGNFPDRFSARQFPNYSSELNVNALLLGDSALYLCASSLGTGGRNTIYFGEGSWLTVV.

This chain connects TRBV6-5 to TRBJ2-1; TRBD1 is a possible D gene (5 bases). The CDR3 totals 12 residues. V was clipped by 8 bases and J by 9 bases, with 14 bases between them. Germline V gene data show CDR1 as MNHEY and CDR2 as SVGAGI. CDR3 region: CASCRGGGEQFF. The CDR3 DNA is TGTGCCAGCTGTAGGGGCGGCGGTGAGCAGTTCTTC.